This T cell receptor (beta chain) was captured in a study of CD8+ T cells in alopecia areata. Study summary: Recipient mice, roughly 7-11-week-old female C3H/HeJ animals, received skin from roughly 6-12-month-old C3H/HeJ graft donors with spontaneous alopecia.

TCR sequencing used cDNA made by reverse transcription of extracted RNA. Generated by immunoSEQ multiplex PCR, the TCRdb table keeps only in-frame clones and is missing some. This sample has some 110,000 clones, each found more than once. The CDR3 is made up of 15 amino acids. CDR1 is NSHNY and CDR2 is SYGAGN in the germline V gene. V lost 0 bases, J lost 3 bases, and 3 bases stayed unmatched. Regarding the study as a whole: Affected scalp, especially in alopecia totalis/universalis, had a higher clonality than normal scalp did. Normal-skin resident alphabeta T cells also appear among scalp sample sequences. Patients shared TCRs less clearly than mice did, possibly owing to HLA.

In its sample, this clone was seen many times. The antigen is undetermined. Mouse gene names and germline throughout. The read halts 4 residues ahead of the CDR3 end, with the missing end drawn from the germline J gene. The V call is TRBV13-1, the J call TRBJ2-1; 7 nucleotides match TRBD1. The TCR sequence derives from a C3H/HeJ mouse with alopecia areata. The mice in this strain carry MHC haplotype H2-k. Material for sequencing was lesional skin. The CDR3 sequence: CASSDAGTVYAEQFF. CDR3 DNA (partial): TGTGCCAGCAGTGATGCTGGGACAGTCTATGCT.